The rows below give T cell receptor beta chains drawn from one sample of a study of cytomegalovirus exposure and HLA in healthy donors. Only in-frame clones appear in the TCRdb table, and some are missing; sequencing was by immunoSEQ multiplex PCR. The table includes about 260,000 clones, 84% detected once. Sequencing used PBMCs. These receptors came from a middle-aged woman in good health and CMV-seropositive. Both conserved end residues are part of each CDR3. The order of the fields is V gene, clone size, D gene, CDR3 protein. A D gene is named only where the DNA matches it firmly. A row's size may be missing; if present it is once, few, many or a size class.

v_gene: TRBV9
abundance: NA
d_gene: NA
CDR3aa: CASSVAGQNTEAFF

v_gene: TRBV4-3
abundance: NA
d_gene: NA
CDR3aa: CASSQERGTDTQYF

v_gene: TRBV2
abundance: NA
d_gene: NA
CDR3aa: CASRESTEAFF

v_gene: TRBV10-3
abundance: few
d_gene: TRBD1
CDR3aa: CAIRSDRGESYEQYF

v_gene: TRBV2
abundance: NA
d_gene: NA
CDR3aa: CASVQLSGANVLTF

v_gene: TRBV11-1
abundance: NA
d_gene: NA
CDR3aa: CASSQTDRSTYNEQFF

v_gene: TRBV4-3
abundance: NA
d_gene: NA
CDR3aa: CASSQARNTEAFF

v_gene: TRBV6-8
abundance: NA
d_gene: TRBD1
CDR3aa: CASDGTAYNEQFF

v_gene: TRBV6-5
abundance: NA
d_gene: TRBD1
CDR3aa: CASATRDSPNYGYTF

v_gene: TRBV5-4
abundance: NA
d_gene: TRBD1
CDR3aa: CASSLGTGKETQYF

v_gene: TRBV30
abundance: NA
d_gene: NA
CDR3aa: CAWSVGFQETQYF

v_gene: TRBV28
abundance: NA
d_gene: TRBD2
CDR3aa: CASTPGGSPYEQYF

v_gene: TRBV5-8
abundance: NA
d_gene: TRBD1
CDR3aa: CASSLAFGTGGGYEQYF

v_gene: TRBV5-1
abundance: NA
d_gene: NA
CDR3aa: CASSELGQISYEQYF

v_gene: TRBV7-2
abundance: NA
d_gene: TRBD2
CDR3aa: CASSWDRSTSGALEQYF

v_gene: TRBV28
abundance: NA
d_gene: TRBD1
CDR3aa: CASSLYFDRGGEKLFF

v_gene: TRBV5-1
abundance: NA
d_gene: NA
CDR3aa: CASSLPDLQETQYF

v_gene: TRBV7-9
abundance: NA
d_gene: NA
CDR3aa: CASSFSSSDQPQHF